The sequence of this TCR beta chain was determined in a study of blood T cell repertoires in COVID-19. About the study: Sites across the United States, Italy and Spain contributed samples from acute and convalescent COVID-19.

Germline V CDR1 and CDR2: MDHEN, SYDVKM. The V end lost 5 bases, the J end lost 1 base, and 14 bases lay between the germline ends. This CDR3 comprises 15 residues. Data came from immunoSEQ multiplex PCR; TCRdb stores just in-frame clones and leaves some out. The sample includes around 210,000 clones, 85% of them seen just once. This TCR was sampled from a man aged 45-65 years with COVID-19, enrolled during active disease. Sequenced sample: peripheral blood. The J gene is TRBJ1-1, the V gene TRBV28; no clear D. CDR3 region: CASSPHLWPNTEAFF. In DNA form, the CDR3 reads TGTGCCAGCAGTCCCCACCTCTGGCCGAACACTGAAGCTTTCTTT.